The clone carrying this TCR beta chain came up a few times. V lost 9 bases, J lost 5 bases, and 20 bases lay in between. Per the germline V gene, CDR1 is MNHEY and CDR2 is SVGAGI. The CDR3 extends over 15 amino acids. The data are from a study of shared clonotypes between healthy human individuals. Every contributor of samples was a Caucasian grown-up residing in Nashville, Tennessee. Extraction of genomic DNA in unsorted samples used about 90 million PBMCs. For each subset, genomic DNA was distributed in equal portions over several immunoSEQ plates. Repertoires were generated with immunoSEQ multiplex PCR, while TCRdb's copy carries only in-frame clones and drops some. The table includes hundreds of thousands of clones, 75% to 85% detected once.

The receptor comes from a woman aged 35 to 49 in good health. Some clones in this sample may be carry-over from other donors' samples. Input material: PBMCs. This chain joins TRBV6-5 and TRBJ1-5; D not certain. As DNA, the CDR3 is TGTGCCAGACCAACCTCCCAGGAATCGGATCAGCCCCAGCATTTT. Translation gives CARPTSQESDQPQHF.